This TCR beta chain was identified in a study of control samples from healthy donors and cancer patients. Trimming cost V 5 bases and J 9 bases; bases outside gene matches: 8. Germline V gene lookup returns CDR1 LGHDT and CDR2 YNNKEL (reference sequence). This CDR3 comprises 15 residues. TCRdb's table, derived via immunoSEQ multiplex PCR, lists solely in-frame clones and lacks some. The data contain approximately 45,000 clones, under 95% of them singletons. The rearrangement joins TRBV3-1 (or the pseudogene TRBV3-2) to TRBJ2-1; 12 positions match TRBD2. Sequenced: PBMCs. The TCR comes from a woman aged 40 to 49 with head and neck cancer. DNA of the CDR3: TGTGCCAGCAGCTCTCTAGCGGGGGGGTTGAGTGAGCAGTTCTTC. It translates to CASSSLAGGLSEQFF.